A single sample is the source of the 12 T cell receptor beta chains below, sequenced in a study of cytomegalovirus exposure and HLA in healthy donors. The PCR used 60 Vbeta and 13 Jbeta primers. Using immunoSEQ multiplex PCR, the repertoire was profiled, and TCRdb retains in-frame clones only, with some absent. Found here are some 70,000 clones, more than 80% of them singletons; the top ten hold 6.5%. Sequenced sample: PBMCs. The receptors here all came from a human donor in good health.

This clone was seen only once. V and J are TRBV27 and TRBJ2-1; possibly TRBD1 for D (5 bases). V lost 5 bases, J lost 4 bases, and 9 bases lay in between. Germline-derived CDR1 and CDR2 are MNHEY and SMNVEV (reference sequence). The CDR3 extends over 13 amino acids. The CDR3 spells CASSTGLYNEQFF. In nucleotides, the CDR3 is TGTGCCAGCAGTACAGGATTGTACAATGAGCAGTTCTTC.

CDR3 DNA sequence: TGTGCCACCAGCAGAGCCCCCGGACAGGGTGGACAGCCCCAGCATTTT. Its translation: CATSRAPGQGGQPQHF. The chain couples TRBV15 to TRBJ1-5, with 8 nucleotides matching TRBD1. Germline V CDR1 and CDR2: LNHNV, YYDKDF (reference sequence). Trimming took 1 base from V and 7 from J; bases not matched to a gene: 9. This CDR3 is 16 amino acids long.

The rearrangement links TRBV19 to TRBJ2-3; 8 bases match TRBD2. This CDR3 is 15 amino acids long. Trimming at V came to 5 bases and at J to 9 bases, leaving 13 bases not matched to a gene. Germline CDR1 LNHDA, CDR2 SQIVND (reference sequence). CDR3 amino acids: CASSPGTGGEWTQYF. Here the CDR3 DNA reads TGTGCCAGTAGTCCCGGGACGGGGGGGGAATGGACGCAGTATTTT.

The genes are TRBV9 and TRBJ1-2; D uncertain. The V end lost 3 bases, the J end lost 5 bases, and 5 bases lay between the germline ends. This CDR3 is built from 11 residues. The V gene's germline CDR1 is SGDLS and CDR2 YYNGEE. Here the CDR3 reads CASSAGYGYTF. The CDR3 nucleotides are TGTGCCAGCAGCGCCGGGTATGGCTACACCTTC.

J is TRBJ1-2 and V is TRBV29-1, with TRBD1 identical over 8 bases. V lost 7 bases and J lost 8; bases outside the gene matches: 15. The CDR3 has 14 amino acids. Per the germline V gene, CDR1 is SQVTM and CDR2 is ANQGSEA. CDR3 in DNA: TGCAGCGGTCTACAGGGGGAAGTAACGGCAGGCTACACCTTC. Amino acids: CSGLQGEVTAGYTF. The whole variable domain, filled in from reference TRBV29-1 and TRBJ1-2, reads SAVISQKPSRDICQRGTSLTIQCQVDSQVTMMFWYRQQPGQSLTLIATANQGSEATYESGFVIDKFPISRPNLTFSTLTVSNMSPEDSSIYLCSGLQGEVTAGYTFGSGTRLTVV.

The chain employs TRBV7-3 and TRBJ2-3; TRBD1 might be the D (5 bases). CDR3 length: 15 amino acids. The ends were cut back, 5 bases at V and 0 bases at J, with 12 bases in the middle. The germline V gene encodes CDR1 SGHTA and CDR2 FQGTGA. The CDR3, as DNA: TGTGCCAGCAGCATGACAGTTTCTAGCACAGATACGCAGTATTTT. Amino acid sequence: CASSMTVSSTDTQYF.

The chain links TRBV6-5 to TRBJ2-5; no definite D call. Gene TRBJ2-7 matches the end of the DNA better, so the J call may be wrong. CDR1 MNHEY and CDR2 SVGAGI come from the germline V gene. This CDR3 has 14 amino acids. Here the CDR3 DNA reads TGTGCCAGCAGTTACTCCCCCAGGTCCTACGAGCAGTACTTC. It codes for CASSYSPRSYEQYF.

This clone has only one observation. The rearrangement joins TRBV29-1 to TRBJ2-5, with D perhaps TRBD1 (6 bases). Trimming took 7 bases from V and 2 from J, leaving 14 bases between them. CDR1 and CDR2 (germline): SQVTM, ANQGSEA. This CDR3 is 13 amino acids long. The CDR3 DNA reads TGCAGCGCTGTGCCAGGGGTTCAAGAGACCCAGTACTTC. This encodes CSAVPGVQETQYF.

The chain joins TRBV9 to TRBJ1-6, with TRBD1 matching over 9 bases. Unmatched junction bases numbered 9, after V lost 6 bases and J lost 8 bases. The CDR3 consists of 15 residues. Germline CDR1 reads SGDLS; CDR2 reads YYNGEE. The CDR3 is CASNLDGDRDSPLHF. Written as DNA, the CDR3 is TGTGCCAGCAACTTAGACGGGGACAGGGATTCACCCCTCCACTTT.

This clone was recorded a few times. V gene TRBV30 combines with J gene TRBJ2-3, with a tentative D call TRBD1 (6 bases). The germline V gene encodes CDR1 GTSNPN and CDR2 SVGIG (reference sequence). Trimming cost V 2 bases and J 8 bases, with 8 bases left between them. The CDR3 runs 11 residues. CDR3 nucleotides: TGTGCCTGGAGTACAGGGCCTACGCAGTATTTT. Its translation: CAWSTGPTQYF.

This chain uses TRBV19 with TRBJ1-1; D is unresolved. The length of the CDR3 is 12 residues. Germline V gives CDR1 LNHDA, CDR2 SQIVND (reference sequence). V was cut by 3 bases and J by 4 bases, with 6 bases left in between. The CDR3 is CASSMRSTEAFF. The CDR3 DNA sequence: TGTGCCAGTAGTATGCGGAGCACTGAAGCTTTCTTT.

The genes are TRBV19 and TRBJ1-2; 7 nucleotides match TRBD1. The CDR3 covers 14 residues. The ends lost 5 bases at V and 0 bases at J; junction bases unmatched: 3. Germline assignment: CDR1 LNHDA and CDR2 SQIVND (reference sequence). CDR3 nucleotides: TGTGCCAGTAGTGTGACAGGGACTAACTATGGCTACACCTTC. This gives the protein CASSVTGTNYGYTF.